This T cell receptor beta chain was observed in a study of cytomegalovirus exposure and HLA in healthy donors. Study-wide findings and caveats: In an earlier analysis, in about 530 donors, most V segments appeared productive either ~87% or ~30% of the time. Exclusion applied to some V segments, including TRBV6-2 and TRBV6-3, as they were indistinguishable.

Concerning this clone: As yet, its antigen is unknown.

Germline CDR1 reads SGHKS; CDR2 reads YYEKEE (reference sequence). This CDR3 has 13 amino acids. Primers for the PCR totalled 60 Vbeta and 13 Jbeta. In the study's own analysis: In a later analysis, the count reached tens of millions of unique TCR beta chains, with about 10 million shared. Libraries were prepared by immunoSEQ multiplex PCR; TCRdb keeps only in-frame clonotypes and omits some of them. The DNA gave D and trimming, while V, J and clone size come from that table. The sample consists of 65,000 to 85,000 clones, 65% to 70% of them appearing once. The sequenced sample consisted of PBMCs. This TCR derives from a male donor in good health and CMV-seropositive. The chain couples TRBV5-5 to TRBJ2-5; no definite D call. The J call may not be correct, given that the DNA end is closer to TRBJ2-7. The CDR3 sequence is CASSLDPVGEQYF. In DNA, the CDR3 is TGTGCCAGCAGCTTGGACCCCGTGGGCGAGCAGTACTTC.